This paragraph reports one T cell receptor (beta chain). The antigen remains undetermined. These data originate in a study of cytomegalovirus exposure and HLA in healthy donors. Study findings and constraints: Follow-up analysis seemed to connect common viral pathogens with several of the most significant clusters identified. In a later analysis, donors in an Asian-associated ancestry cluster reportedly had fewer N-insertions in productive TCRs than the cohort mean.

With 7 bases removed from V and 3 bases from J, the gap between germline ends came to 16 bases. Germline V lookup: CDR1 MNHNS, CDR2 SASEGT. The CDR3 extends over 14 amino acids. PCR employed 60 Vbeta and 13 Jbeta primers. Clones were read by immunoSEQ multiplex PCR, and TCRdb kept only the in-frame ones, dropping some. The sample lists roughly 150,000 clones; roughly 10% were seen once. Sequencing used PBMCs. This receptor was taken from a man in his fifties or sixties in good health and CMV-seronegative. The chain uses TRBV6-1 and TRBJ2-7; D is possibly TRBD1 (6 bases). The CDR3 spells CASNPEQGLYEQYF. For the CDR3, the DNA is TGTGCCAGCAACCCAGAACAGGGCCTCTACGAGCAGTACTTC.